The 22 T cell receptor beta chains below come from one sample, sequenced in a study of long-term antiretroviral therapy in people with HIV. Sequencing used immunoSEQ v3.0 at survey level. Clones were read by immunoSEQ multiplex PCR, and TCRdb kept only the in-frame ones, dropping some. The data hold around 30,000 clones, with roughly 93% observed a single time. This sample comprised unsorted PBMCs, obtained approximately 6.5 years after starting antiretroviral therapy. The origin of the receptors is a middle-aged woman with HIV.

The chain joins TRBV7-2 to TRBJ2-3, with 11 nucleotides matching TRBD2. V shed 0 bases, J shed 6 bases, and the junction held 8 bases outside the gene matches. Per the germline V gene, CDR1 is SGHTA and CDR2 is FQGNSA. This CDR3 region has 17 residues. CDR3 amino acids: CASSLAVAGGLRDTQYF. The CDR3 bases are TGTGCCAGCAGCTTAGCGGTAGCGGGGGGGCTGCGGGATACGCAGTATTTT. Full variable domain (remainder filled in from reference TRBV7-2 and TRBJ2-3): GAGVSQSPSNKVTEKGKDVELRCDPISGHTALYWYRQSLGQGLEFLIYFQGNSAPDKSGLPSDRFSAERTGGSVSTLTIQRTQQEDSAVYLCASSLAVAGGLRDTQYFGPGTRLTVL.

The chain is built from TRBV7-9 and TRBJ2-7, with 7 bases matching TRBD2. Germline V gene lookup returns CDR1 SEHNR and CDR2 FQNEAQ (reference sequence). V trimming: 0 bases; J trimming: 5 bases; junction bases outside the gene matches: 4. This CDR3 spans 14 amino acids. CDR3 DNA sequence: TGTGCCAGCAGCTTAGCGGGGGGGGGAAACGAGCAGTACTTC. This gives the protein CASSLAGGGNEQYF. The variable domain in full, with the rest retrieved from reference TRBV7-9 and TRBJ2-7, is DTGVSQNPRHKITKRGQNVTFRCDPISEHNRLYWYRQTLGQGPEFLTYFQNEAQLEKSRLLSDRFSAERPKGSFSTLEIQRTEQGDSAMYLCASSLAGGGNEQYFGPGTRLTVT.

In the case of this clone: The junction departs from germline at one end; a sequencing error may be responsible. J is TRBJ2-7 and V is TRBV10-3, with 11 bases lining up with TRBD1. Germline CDR1 ENHRY, CDR2 SYGVKD. The CDR3 runs to 14 residues. The CDR3 bases are TGTGCCAGCAGTTACAGGACAGGGGGCCACGAGCAGTACTTC. It yields the protein CASSYRTGGHEQYF.

The gene calls are TRBV29-1 and TRBJ2-7; 9 positions match TRBD1. Germline CDR1 and CDR2: SQVTM and ANQGSEA. This CDR3 has 14 residues. The J segment lost 0 bases and the V segment lost 7 bases, leaving 7 bases of the junction unmatched. The CDR3 is CSAFDRGASYEQYF. The DNA for the CDR3 is TGCAGCGCTTTCGACAGGGGGGCCTCCTACGAGCAGTACTTC.

This chain links TRBV5-5 with TRBJ1-2; 7 bases map to TRBD1. There are 14 residues in the CDR3. V dropped 4 bases and J dropped 7; count of bases not matched to a gene: 10. CDR1 and CDR2 (germline): SGHKS, YYEKEE (reference sequence). CDR3 amino acids: CASSLEDRVFGYTF. The CDR3 nucleotides read TGTGCCAGCAGCCTGGAAGACAGGGTATTTGGCTACACCTTC.

The rearrangement links TRBV19 to TRBJ1-5; possible D gene TRBD1, 5 bases. The CDR3 length is 14 residues. Trimming took off 3 bases at V and 3 bases at J, with 9 bases between the two ends. CDR1 is LNHDA, CDR2 SQIVND, per germline (reference sequence). The CDR3 protein is CASSILGPNQPQHF. In DNA, the CDR3 is TGTGCCAGTAGTATCTTGGGACCCAATCAGCCCCAGCATTTT.

V gene TRBV5-1 combines with J gene TRBJ2-1; no reliable D call. The CDR3 is made up of 13 amino acids. CDR1 is SGHRS and CDR2 is YFSETQ in the germline V gene. Trimming cost V 4 bases and J 13 bases, with 18 bases left between them. CDR3 protein: CASSGMFLAAQFF. In DNA form, the CDR3 reads TGCGCCAGCAGCGGTATGTTCTTGGCAGCCCAGTTCTTC.

The chain carries TRBV2 and TRBJ2-6, with a possible D match to TRBD2 (7 bases). CDR1 and CDR2 from the germline V gene are SNHLY and FYNNEI. The CDR3 runs to 16 residues. Trimming cost V 7 bases and J 1 base, with 14 bases left between them. The CDR3 loop is CASKGGGSSGANVLTF. The DNA for the CDR3 is TGTGCCAGCAAGGGAGGGGGGTCTTCTGGGGCCAACGTCCTGACTTTC.

This clone was found a few times. V usage is TRBV30 and J usage is TRBJ1-5; weak D call: TRBD1 (5 bases). Germline V gene data show CDR1 as GTSNPN and CDR2 as SVGIG (reference sequence). The CDR3 is 13 residues long. Trimming pared 4 bases from V and 0 bases from J, leaving 7 bases between. CDR3 residues: CAWTGHSNQPQHF. The CDR3 DNA follows: TGTGCCTGGACGGGGCATAGCAATCAGCCCCAGCATTTT. The entire variable domain, with the rest obtained from reference TRBV30 and TRBJ1-5, is as follows: SQTIHQWPATLVQPVGSPLSLECTVEGTSNPNLYWYRQAAGRGLQLLFYSVGIGQISSEVPQNLSASRPQDRQFILSSKKLLLSDSGFYLCAWTGHSNQPQHFGDGTRLSIL.

This chain joins TRBV28 and TRBJ1-2; TRBD1 matches at 9 bases. Germline V gene sequence: CDR1 MDHEN, CDR2 SYDVKM. CDR3 length: 13 amino acids. J gave up 5 bases and V 7 bases, and 5 bases lay outside the gene matches. Here the CDR3 reads CASTTGGAYGYTF. The DNA of the CDR3 is TGTGCCAGCACAACAGGGGGCGCGTATGGCTACACCTTC.

This clone was found a few times. The chain links TRBV2 to TRBJ1-2; D might be TRBD1 (5 bases). V shed 8 bases and J shed 1 base, with 20 bases lying between them. Germline CDR1 SNHLY, CDR2 FYNNEI. The CDR3 is made up of 16 amino acids. For the CDR3, the DNA is TGTGCCAGCGTTTGGGAGCAGGGCTCGAGTAACTATGGCTACACCTTC. Translated: CASVWEQGSSNYGYTF. Complete variable domain (other parts from reference TRBV2 and TRBJ1-2): EPEVTQTPSHQVTQMGQEVILRCVPISNHLYFYWYRQILGQKVEFLVSFYNNEISEKSEIFDDQFSVERPDGSNFTLKIRSTKLEDSAMYFCASVWEQGSSNYGYTFGSGTRLTVV.

The chain employs TRBV7-3 and TRBJ2-5; 7 bases agree with TRBD1. The CDR3 length is 13 residues. The germline gives CDR1 SGHTA, CDR2 FQGTGA. V lost 5 bases, J lost 3 bases, and 3 bases stayed unmatched. The CDR3 spells CASSAGQEETQYF. The CDR3 DNA reads as TGTGCCAGCAGCGCCGGACAGGAAGAGACCCAGTACTTC.

The rearrangement joins TRBV5-6 to TRBJ2-1, with 8 bases matching TRBD1. The germline V gene has CDR1 SGHDT and CDR2 YYEEEE. Losses at the gene ends were 6 bases for V and 1 base for J; bases not matched to a gene: 6. The CDR3 has 15 amino acids. CDR3 nucleotides: TGTGCCAGCACCCTCGACAGGGGTTCCTACAATGAGCAGTTCTTC. Its protein is CASTLDRGSYNEQFF. The variable domain in full, with the rest retrieved from reference TRBV5-6 and TRBJ2-1, is DAGVTQSPTHLIKTRGQQVTLRCSPKSGHDTVSWYQQALGQGPQFIFQYYEEEERQRGNFPDRFSGHQFPNYSSELNVNALLLGDSALYLCASTLDRGSYNEQFFGPGTRLTVL.

Turning to this clone: One end of the junction fails to match germline, which may point to a read error. The rearrangement joins TRBV6-1 to TRBJ1-2; no clear D gene. Germline V gene sequence: CDR1 MNHNS, CDR2 SASEGT. The CDR3 runs 10 residues. The CDR3 region is CASSEAFTAF. The CDR3, as DNA: TGTGCCAGCAGTGAAGCGTTCACCGCCTTC.

A single count supports this clone. The V and J genes are TRBV7-2 and TRBJ1-1; D unresolved. Trimming removed 3 bases from V and 2 bases from J, with 16 bases in between. Germline V lookup: CDR1 SGHTA, CDR2 FQGNSA. This CDR3 has 16 amino acids. The CDR3 DNA follows: TGTGCCAGCAGCTTTTCGCTGGCCACTTCTAACACTGAAGCTTTCTTT. Amino acids: CASSFSLATSNTEAFF.

The chain employs TRBV7-8 and TRBJ2-3, with 7 bases that match TRBD2. The V and J ends lost 5 bases and 4 bases, in that order; junction bases with no gene match: 18. CDR1 is SGHVS and CDR2 is FQNEAQ in the germline V gene. The CDR3 has 18 amino acids. CDR3 sequence reads: CASSEIPAGLSASDTQYF. The CDR3 DNA sequence: TGTGCCAGCAGCGAGATACCGGCGGGACTAAGCGCCTCAGATACGCAGTATTTT.

This chain joins TRBV29-1 and TRBJ2-1; D is possibly TRBD1 or TRBD2 (5 bases each). The CDR3 covers 14 residues. Germline V gives CDR1 SQVTM, CDR2 ANQGSEA. Deletions cut 7 bases from V and 4 bases from J, with 17 bases between. This CDR3 is CSGRRLTGYNEQFF. In DNA form, the CDR3 reads TGCAGCGGTCGCCGACTAACAGGATACAATGAGCAGTTCTTC.

This sequence joins TRBV6-1 and TRBJ2-7, with D possibly matching TRBD1 (6 bases). Germline-derived CDR1 and CDR2 are MNHNS and SASEGT. This CDR3 has 14 residues. The germline V and J ends were trimmed by 1 base and 7 bases, with 14 bases remaining between them. Written as DNA, the CDR3 is TGTGCCAGCAGTGAAGGGCAGGGGCTTCGAGAGCAGTACTTC. It yields the protein CASSEGQGLREQYF.

The chain carries TRBV6-1 and TRBJ2-7; TRBD1 matches 10 bases. The V gene end was trimmed by 6 bases and the J gene end by 2 bases; junction bases not matched to a gene: 1. The CDR3 has 13 amino acids. CDR1 is MNHNS, CDR2 SASEGT, per germline. CDR3 nucleotide sequence: TGTGCCAGCAGGGGACAGGGGACCTACGAGCAGTACTTC. It is translated as CASRGQGTYEQYF.

V is TRBV2 and J is TRBJ1-6; the D gene is possibly TRBD1 (6 bases). The CDR3 has 14 amino acids. The germline V and J ends were trimmed by 7 bases and 8 bases, with 15 bases remaining between them. CDR1 and CDR2 (germline): SNHLY, FYNNEI. CDR3 residues: CASKGGNGYSPLHF. The DNA for the CDR3 is TGTGCCAGCAAGGGGGGGAATGGTTATTCACCCCTCCACTTT. Full variable domain (remainder filled in from reference TRBV2 and TRBJ1-6): EPEVTQTPSHQVTQMGQEVILRCVPISNHLYFYWYRQILGQKVEFLVSFYNNEISEKSEIFDDQFSVERPDGSNFTLKIRSTKLEDSAMYFCASKGGNGYSPLHFGNGTRLTVT.

The CDR3 region has the DNA TGCGCCAGCAGCGAATATCCGGGACAGAGTGATTACGAGCAGTACTTC. This translates into CASSEYPGQSDYEQYF. The V and J genes are TRBV5-1 and TRBJ2-7, with 7 nucleotides matching TRBD1. Germline CDR1 is SGHRS and CDR2 is YFSETQ. The length of the CDR3 is 16 residues. V lost 4 bases and J lost 4; bases outside the gene matches: 14.

V is TRBV5-1 and J is TRBJ2-7, with D perhaps matching TRBD1 (6 bases). Germline values: CDR1 SGHRS, CDR2 YFSETQ. CDR3 length equals 15 residues. V lost 2 bases and J 5 bases, leaving 17 bases between the germline ends. The CDR3 sequence: CASSFGTSIVHEQYF. The CDR3 DNA sequence: TGCGCCAGCAGCTTCGGGACATCGATTGTCCACGAGCAGTACTTC.